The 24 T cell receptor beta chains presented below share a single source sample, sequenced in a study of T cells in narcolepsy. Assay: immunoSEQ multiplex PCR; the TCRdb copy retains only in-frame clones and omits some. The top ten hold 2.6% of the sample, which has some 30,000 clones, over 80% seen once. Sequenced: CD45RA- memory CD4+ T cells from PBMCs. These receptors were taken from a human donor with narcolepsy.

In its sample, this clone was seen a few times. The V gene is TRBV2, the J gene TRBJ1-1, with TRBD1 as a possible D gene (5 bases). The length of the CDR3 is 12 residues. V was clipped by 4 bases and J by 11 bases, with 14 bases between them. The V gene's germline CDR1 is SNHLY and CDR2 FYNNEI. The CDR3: CASSVIVQGAFF. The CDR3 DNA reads TGTGCCAGCAGTGTTATTGTCCAGGGCGCTTTCTTT.

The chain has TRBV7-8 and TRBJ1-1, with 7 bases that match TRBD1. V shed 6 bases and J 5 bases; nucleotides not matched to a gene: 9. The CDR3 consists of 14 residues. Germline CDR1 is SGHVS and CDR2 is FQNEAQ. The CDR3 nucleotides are TGTGCCAGCAGTCAGGACAGGTTCGAGACTGAAGCTTTCTTT. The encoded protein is CASSQDRFETEAFF. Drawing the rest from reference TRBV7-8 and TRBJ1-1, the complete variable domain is GAGVSQSPRYKVAKRGQDVALRCDPISGHVSLFWYQQALGQGPEFLTYFQNEAQLDKSGLPSDRFFAERPEGSVSTLKIQRTQQEDSAVYLCASSQDRFETEAFFGQGTRLTVV.

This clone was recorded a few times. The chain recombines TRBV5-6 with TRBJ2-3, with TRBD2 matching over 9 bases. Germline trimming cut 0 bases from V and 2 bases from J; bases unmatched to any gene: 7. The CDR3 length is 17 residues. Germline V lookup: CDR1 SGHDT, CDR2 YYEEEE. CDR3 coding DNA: TGTGCCAGCAGCTTGGGTCTGGCGGGGGGGCCCACAGATACGCAGTATTTT. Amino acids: CASSLGLAGGPTDTQYF.

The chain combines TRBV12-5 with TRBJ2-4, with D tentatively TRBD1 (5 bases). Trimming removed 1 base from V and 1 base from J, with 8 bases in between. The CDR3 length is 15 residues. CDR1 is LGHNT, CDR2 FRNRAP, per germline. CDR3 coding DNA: TGTGCTAGTGGTTTGGCAGGGTTGGCCAAAAACATTCAGTACTTC. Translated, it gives CASGLAGLAKNIQYF.

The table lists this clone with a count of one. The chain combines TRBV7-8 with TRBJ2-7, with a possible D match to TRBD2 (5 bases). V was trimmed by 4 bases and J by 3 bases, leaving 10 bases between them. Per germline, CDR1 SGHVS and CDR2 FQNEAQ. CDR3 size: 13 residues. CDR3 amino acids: CASSSGLSYEQYF. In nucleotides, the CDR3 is TGTGCCAGCAGCTCTGGACTGAGCTACGAGCAGTACTTC. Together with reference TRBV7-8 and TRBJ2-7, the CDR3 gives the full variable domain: GAGVSQSPRYKVAKRGQDVALRCDPISGHVSLFWYQQALGQGPEFLTYFQNEAQLDKSGLPSDRFFAERPEGSVSTLKIQRTQQEDSAVYLCASSSGLSYEQYFGPGTRLTVT.

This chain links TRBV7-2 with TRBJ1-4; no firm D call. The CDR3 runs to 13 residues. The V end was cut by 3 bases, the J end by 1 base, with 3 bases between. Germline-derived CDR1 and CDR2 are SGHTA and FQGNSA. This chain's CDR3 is CASSFETNEKLFF. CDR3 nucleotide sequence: TGTGCCAGCAGCTTTGAAACTAATGAAAAACTGTTTTTT.

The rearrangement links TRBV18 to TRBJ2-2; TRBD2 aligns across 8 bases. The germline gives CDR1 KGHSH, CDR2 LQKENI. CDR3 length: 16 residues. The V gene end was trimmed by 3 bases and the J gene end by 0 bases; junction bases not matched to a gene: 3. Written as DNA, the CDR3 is TGTGCCAGCTCACCGGAAGCGGGGGCGAACACCGGGGAGCTGTTTTTT. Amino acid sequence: CASSPEAGANTGELFF.

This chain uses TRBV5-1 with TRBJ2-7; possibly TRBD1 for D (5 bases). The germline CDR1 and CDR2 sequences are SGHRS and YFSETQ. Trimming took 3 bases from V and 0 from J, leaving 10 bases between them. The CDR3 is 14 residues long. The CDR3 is CASSSQGSSYEQYF. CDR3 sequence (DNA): TGCGCCAGCAGCTCGCAGGGATCCTCCTACGAGCAGTACTTC.

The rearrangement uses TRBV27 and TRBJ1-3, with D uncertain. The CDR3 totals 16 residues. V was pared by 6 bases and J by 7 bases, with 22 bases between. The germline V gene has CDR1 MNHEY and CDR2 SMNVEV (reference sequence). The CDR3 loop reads CASSPRTGPMRNTIYF. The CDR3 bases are TGTGCCAGCAGCCCCCGGACGGGCCCGATGAGGAACACCATATATTTT.

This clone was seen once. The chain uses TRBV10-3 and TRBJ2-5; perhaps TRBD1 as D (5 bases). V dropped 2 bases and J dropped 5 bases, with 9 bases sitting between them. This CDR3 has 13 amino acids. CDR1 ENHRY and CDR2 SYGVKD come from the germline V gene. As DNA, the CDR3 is TGTGCCATCAGTGAGGTCAGGGCGGAGACCCAGTACTTC. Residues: CAISEVRAETQYF.

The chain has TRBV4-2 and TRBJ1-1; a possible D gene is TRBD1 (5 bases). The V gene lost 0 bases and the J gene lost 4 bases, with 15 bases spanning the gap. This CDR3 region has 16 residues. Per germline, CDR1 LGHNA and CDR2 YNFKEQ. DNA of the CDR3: TGTGCCAGCAGCCAAGATCCCGGGACTACTGGCACTGAAGCTTTCTTT. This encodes CASSQDPGTTGTEAFF.

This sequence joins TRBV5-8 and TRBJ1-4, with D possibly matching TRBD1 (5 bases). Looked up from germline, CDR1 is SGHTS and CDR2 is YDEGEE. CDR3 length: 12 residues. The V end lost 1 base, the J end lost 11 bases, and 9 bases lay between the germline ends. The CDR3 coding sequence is TGTGCCAGCAGCTTGAATAGGGGTAAACTGTTTTTT. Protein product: CASSLNRGKLFF.

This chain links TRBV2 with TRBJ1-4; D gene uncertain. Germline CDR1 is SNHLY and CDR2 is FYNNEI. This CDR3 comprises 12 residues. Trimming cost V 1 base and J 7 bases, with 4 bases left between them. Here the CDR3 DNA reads TGTGCCAGCAGTGAAGTGGGTGAAAAACTGTTTTTT. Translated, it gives CASSEVGEKLFF.

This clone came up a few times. The chain's CDR3 is CASRGTGGITYEQYF. The CDR3 nucleotides read TGTGCCAGCAGGGGAACAGGGGGGATAACCTACGAGCAGTACTTC. The rearrangement links TRBV28 to TRBJ2-7; 8 bases align to TRBD1. The V gene end was trimmed by 6 bases and the J gene end by 2 bases; junction bases not matched to a gene: 9. The germline V gene has CDR1 MDHEN and CDR2 SYDVKM. The CDR3 sequence is 15 residues long.

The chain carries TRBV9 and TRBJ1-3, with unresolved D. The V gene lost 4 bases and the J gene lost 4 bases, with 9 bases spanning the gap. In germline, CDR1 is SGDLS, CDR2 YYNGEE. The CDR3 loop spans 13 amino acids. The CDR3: CASSPSSGNTIYF. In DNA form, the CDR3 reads TGTGCCAGCAGCCCCAGTTCCGGAAACACCATATATTTT.

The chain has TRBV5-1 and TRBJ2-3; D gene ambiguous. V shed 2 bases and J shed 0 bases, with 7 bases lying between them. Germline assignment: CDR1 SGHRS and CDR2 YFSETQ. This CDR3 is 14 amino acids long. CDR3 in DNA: TGCGCCAGCAGCTTTTCGGTTAGCACAGATACGCAGTATTTT. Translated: CASSFSVSTDTQYF. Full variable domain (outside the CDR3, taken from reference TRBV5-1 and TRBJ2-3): KAGVTQTPRYLIKTRGQQVTLSCSPISGHRSVSWYQQTPGQGLQFLFEYFSETQRNKGNFPGRFSGRQFSNSRSEMNVSTLELGDSALYLCASSFSVSTDTQYFGPGTRLTVL.

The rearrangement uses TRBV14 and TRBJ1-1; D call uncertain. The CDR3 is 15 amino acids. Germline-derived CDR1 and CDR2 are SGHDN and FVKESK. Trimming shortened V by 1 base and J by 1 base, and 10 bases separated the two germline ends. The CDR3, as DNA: TGTGCCAGCAGCCAAGTTGGGTGGGAGAACACTGAAGCTTTCTTT. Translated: CASSQVGWENTEAFF.

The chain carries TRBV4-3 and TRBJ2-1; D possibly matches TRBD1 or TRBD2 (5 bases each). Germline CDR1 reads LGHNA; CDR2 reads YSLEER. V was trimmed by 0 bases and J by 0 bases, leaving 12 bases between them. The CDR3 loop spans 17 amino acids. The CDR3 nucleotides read TGCGCCAGCAGCCAAGATGCCCCAGGGAGCTCCTACAATGAGCAGTTCTTC. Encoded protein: CASSQDAPGSSYNEQFF.

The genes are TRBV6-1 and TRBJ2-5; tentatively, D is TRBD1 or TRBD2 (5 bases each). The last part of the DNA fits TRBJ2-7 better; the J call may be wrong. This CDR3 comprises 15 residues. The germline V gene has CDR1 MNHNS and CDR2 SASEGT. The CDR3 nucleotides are TGTGCCAGCAGTGAAGGGGGACGGTCCTCCTACGAGCAGTACTTC. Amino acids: CASSEGGRSSYEQYF.

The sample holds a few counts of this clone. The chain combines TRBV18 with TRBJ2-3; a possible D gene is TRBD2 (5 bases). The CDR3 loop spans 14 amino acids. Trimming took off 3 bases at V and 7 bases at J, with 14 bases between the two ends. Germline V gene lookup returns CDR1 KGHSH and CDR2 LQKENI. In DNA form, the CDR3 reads TGTGCCAGCTCACCTCCTAGCACCGTCCATACGCAGTATTTT. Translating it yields CASSPPSTVHTQYF.

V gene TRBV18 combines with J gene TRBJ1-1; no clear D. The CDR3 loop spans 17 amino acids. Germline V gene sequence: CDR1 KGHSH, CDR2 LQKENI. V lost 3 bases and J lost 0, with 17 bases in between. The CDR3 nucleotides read TGTGCCAGCTCACCTTCGATAGGGCAGGCTATGAACACTGAAGCTTTCTTT. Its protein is CASSPSIGQAMNTEAFF.

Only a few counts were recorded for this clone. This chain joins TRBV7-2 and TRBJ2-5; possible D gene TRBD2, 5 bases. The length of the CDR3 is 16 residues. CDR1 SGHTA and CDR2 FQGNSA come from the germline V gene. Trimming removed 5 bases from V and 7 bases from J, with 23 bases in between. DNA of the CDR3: TGTGCCAGCAGCCGTAGTAATGCAGTCCCAGAGGGGACCCAGTACTTC. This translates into CASSRSNAVPEGTQYF.

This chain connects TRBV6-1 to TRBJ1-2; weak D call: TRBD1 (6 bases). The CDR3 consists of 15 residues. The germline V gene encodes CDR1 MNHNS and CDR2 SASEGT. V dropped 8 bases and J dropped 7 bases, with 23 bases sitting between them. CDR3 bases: TGTGCCAGCTTACGACAGGCAGGCAATACGGGTGGCTACACCTTC. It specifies CASLRQAGNTGGYTF.

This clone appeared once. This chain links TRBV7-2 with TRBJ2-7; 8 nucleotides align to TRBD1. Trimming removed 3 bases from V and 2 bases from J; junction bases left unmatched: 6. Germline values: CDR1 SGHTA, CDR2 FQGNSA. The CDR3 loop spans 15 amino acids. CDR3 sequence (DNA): TGTGCCAGCAGCTTCGGACAGGGTACCGCCTACGAGCAGTACTTC. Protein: CASSFGQGTAYEQYF.